Below, 10 T cell receptor beta chains from the same sample are listed, as sequenced in a study of OX40 agonist ivuxolimab in advanced cancers. TCRdb keeps only in-frame clones here, not all; method: immunoSEQ multiplex PCR. The sample carries about 60,000 clones, around 86% recorded once. The sample here was CD4+ or CD8+ T cells sorted from blood, taken in a trial of the OX40 agonist ivuxolimab. The receptors were gathered from an adult with an advanced solid tumor such as melanoma, head and neck, liver or kidney cancer.

This chain joins TRBV7-8 and TRBJ2-7; D call uncertain. This CDR3 contains 17 residues. Germline CDR1 reads SGHVS; CDR2 reads FQNEAQ. V shed 4 bases and J shed 7 bases, with 26 bases lying between them. The CDR3 nucleotides read TGTGCCAGCAGCTCCCTACCATTGACCGCAGTTGGGGTAGAGCAGTACTTC. As protein: CASSSLPLTAVGVEQYF.

The chain employs TRBV4-1 and TRBJ1-6; 7 bases fit TRBD1. Germline CDR1 reads MGHRA; CDR2 reads YSYEKL. The CDR3 is 13 amino acids. V lost 2 bases to trimming and J lost 8 bases; unmatched junction nucleotides: 0. The CDR3 DNA reads as TGCGCCAGCAGCCAAACAGGGGATTCACCCCTCCACTTT. Amino acids: CASSQTGDSPLHF.

The V gene is TRBV28, the J gene TRBJ2-2, with 10 bases aligning to TRBD2. CDR1 MDHEN and CDR2 SYDVKM come from the germline V gene. This CDR3 region has 15 residues. With 7 bases clipped from V and 3 bases from J, the junction kept 5 bases outside the gene matches. CDR3 region: CASNIAGGDTGELFF. The CDR3 DNA sequence: TGTGCCAGCAACATAGCGGGAGGCGACACCGGGGAGCTGTTTTTT.

The genes are TRBV11-3 and TRBJ2-1; the match to TRBD1 covers 11 bases. The CDR3 length is 15 residues. Trimming at V came to 5 bases and at J to 6 bases, leaving 6 bases not matched to a gene. Germline CDR1 SGHNT, CDR2 YENEEA. CDR3 nucleotide sequence: TGTGCCAGCAGCCCACAGGGACAGGGGGGCAATGAGCAGTTCTTC. It translates to CASSPQGQGGNEQFF. Full variable domain (outside the CDR3, taken from reference TRBV11-3 and TRBJ2-1): EAGVVQSPRYKIIEKKQPVAFWCNPISGHNTLYWYLQNLGQGPELLIRYENEEAVDDSQLPKDRFSAERLKGVDSTLKIQPAELGDSAVYLCASSPQGQGGNEQFFGPGTRLTVL.

This clone was seen only once. This chain uses TRBV10-2 with TRBJ1-1, with TRBD1 identical over 8 bases. The J segment lost 4 bases and the V segment lost 6 bases, leaving 13 bases of the junction unmatched. Germline-derived CDR1 and CDR2 are WSHSY and SAAADI. The CDR3 has 16 residues. The CDR3, as DNA: TGCGCCAGCAGGGACAGGGTTTGGAAGTCCCCCACTGAAGCTTTCTTT. Encoded protein: CASRDRVWKSPTEAFF.

The genes are TRBV11-2 and TRBJ2-5, with no clear D. CDR1 and CDR2 (germline): SGHAT, FQNNGV. The V and J ends lost 2 bases and 5 bases respectively, with 3 bases between them. This CDR3 comprises 11 residues. In DNA, the CDR3 is TGTGCCAGCAGCTTAATGGAGACCCAGTACTTC. It encodes CASSLMETQYF.

The chain uses TRBV14 and TRBJ2-7; the D is unclear. The CDR3 spans 14 residues. Trimming removed 1 base from V and 4 bases from J, with 11 bases in between. Germline V gene data show CDR1 as SGHDN and CDR2 as FVKESK. The CDR3 region is CASSQGIRSYEQYF. CDR3 coding DNA: TGTGCCAGCAGCCAAGGAATCCGTTCTTACGAGCAGTACTTC.

The V and J genes are TRBV7-9 and TRBJ2-2; D is undetermined. The CDR3 has 13 amino acids. Germline CDR1 is SEHNR and CDR2 is FQNEAQ (reference sequence). Trimming took 3 bases from V and 4 from J, leaving 6 bases between them. The CDR3 sequence: CASSLEGTGELFF. As DNA, the CDR3 is TGTGCCAGCAGCTTGGAAGGCACCGGGGAGCTGTTTTTT.

This clone was observed once. The chain recombines TRBV18 with TRBJ1-2; a weak D match, TRBD1 (5 bases). V shed 6 bases and J shed 7 bases, with 18 bases lying between them. The CDR3 sequence is 14 residues long. Germline-derived CDR1 and CDR2 are KGHSH and LQKENI. The CDR3 protein is CASSLGTSWAGYTF. The CDR3 bases are TGTGCCAGCTCCCTCGGGACCTCCTGGGCTGGCTACACCTTC.

The rearrangement links TRBV19 to TRBJ2-5, with D hard to call. The CDR3 contains 13 residues. Germline values: CDR1 LNHDA, CDR2 SQIVND (reference sequence). The V end was cut by 3 bases, the J end by 3 bases, with 8 bases between. The CDR3 loop reads CASSIGQEETQYF. The CDR3 coding sequence is TGTGCCAGTAGTATCGGGCAGGAAGAGACCCAGTACTTC.